The rows below give T cell receptor beta chains drawn from one sample of a study of T cell changes during pregnancy in multiple sclerosis. The method was immunoSEQ multiplex PCR; TCRdb's version includes in-frame clones alone and lacks a portion of them. The sample contains approximately 32,000 clones, roughly nine tenths of which appear only once. The starting material was CD8+ T cells from peripheral blood mononuclear cells, obtained in the second trimester of pregnancy. The source is a female donor with multiple sclerosis, enrolled in a pregnancy study. Each CDR3 is given with its conserved first and last residue. A D gene is named only where the DNA matches it firmly. Size is stated for part of the rows, as once, few or many counts, or as a class when the clone is expanded.

V gene	J gene	clone size	D gene	CDR3 protein	CDR3 DNA
TRBV5-1	TRBJ2-1	NA	TRBD2	CASSILAGGGEQFF	TGCGCCAGCAGCATCCTAGCGGGGGGGGGTGAGCAGTTCTTC
TRBV9	TRBJ2-3	NA	NA	CASTVDLALGDTQYF	TGTGCCAGCACCGTAGATCTAGCGCTTGGAGATACGCAGTATTTT
TRBV19	TRBJ2-1	NA	NA	CASSILATHNEQFF	TGTGCCAGTAGTATTCTAGCAACCCACAATGAGCAGTTCTTC
TRBV5-1	TRBJ2-7	NA	TRBD2	CASSLDREGGMKQYF	TGCGCCAGCAGCTTGGATCGGGAGGGGGGGATGAAGCAGTACTTC
TRBV14	TRBJ1-2	few	NA	CASSLWAGPYHNYGYTF	TGTGCCAGCAGCCTTTGGGCGGGACCGTACCATAACTATGGCTACACCTTC
TRBV6-5	TRBJ2-1	NA	TRBD1	CASSLTGGRFEQFF	TGTGCCAGCAGCTTGACAGGGGGCCGATTTGAGCAGTTCTTC
TRBV7-3	TRBJ2-5	NA	TRBD2	CASSQGGLDSGETQYF	TGTGCCAGCAGCCAGGGAGGGCTAGATTCGGGAGAGACCCAGTACTTC
TRBV5-6	TRBJ1-1	NA	NA	CASSLGSPDEAFF	TGTGCCAGCAGCTTGGGTAGTCCCGATGAAGCTTTCTTT
TRBV2	TRBJ1-2	NA	NA	CASTQGGGYGYTF	TGTGCCAGCACCCAGGGTGGTGGCTATGGCTACACCTTC
TRBV27	TRBJ2-5	NA	NA	CASSLYPRPQETQYF	TGTGCCAGCAGTTTATACCCGAGGCCACAAGAGACCCAGTACTTC
TRBV2	TRBJ1-1	NA	NA	CASSEQSQAFF	TGTGCCAGCAGTGAACAGTCCCAAGCTTTCTTT
TRBV10-2	TRBJ2-7	NA	NA	CASSDWGDEQYF	TGCGCCAGCAGTGACTGGGGGGACGAGCAGTACTTC
TRBV19	TRBJ2-1	NA	NA	CASSSPDYYYNEQFF	TGTGCCAGTAGTTCCCCGGACTACTACTACAATGAGCAGTTCTTC
TRBV28	TRBJ2-7	NA	NA	CASSPGQGGYEQYF	TGTGCCAGCAGCCCTGGTCAGGGGGGCTACGAGCAGTACTTC
TRBV9	TRBJ2-3	NA	NA	CASSVEGGGGADTQYF	TGTGCCAGCAGCGTAGAAGGGGGGGGTGGTGCAGATACGCAGTATTTT
TRBV5-6	TRBJ1-1	NA	TRBD1	CASSWTGMNTEAFF	TGTGCCAGCAGCTGGACAGGAATGAACACTGAAGCTTTCTTT
TRBV7-2	TRBJ2-7	NA	TRBD1	CASSSGQGNYEQYF	TGTGCCAGCAGCTCGGGACAGGGGAACTACGAGCAGTACTTC
TRBV27	TRBJ2-2	NA	TRBD2	CATSGGEVGELFF	TGTGCCACCAGCGGGGGAGAAGTCGGGGAGCTGTTTTTT
TRBV5-4	TRBJ2-5	NA	NA	CASSFNREYQETQYF	TGTGCCAGCAGCTTCAACAGGGAGTATCAAGAGACCCAGTACTTC
TRBV29-1	TRBJ2-5	NA	TRBD1	CSVHRGHQETQYF	TGCAGCGTTCACAGGGGGCACCAAGAGACCCAGTACTTC
TRBV27	TRBJ2-5	NA	TRBD1	CASSFRGREEETQYF	TGTGCCAGCAGTTTCAGGGGGCGGGAAGAAGAGACCCAGTACTTC
TRBV14	TRBJ2-7	NA	NA	CASSQAHDTIYEQYF	TGTGCCAGCAGCCAAGCCCACGACACAATCTACGAGCAGTACTTC
TRBV7-9	TRBJ2-1	NA	TRBD2	CASSLGLAGGNYNEQFF	TGTGCCAGCAGCTTAGGACTAGCGGGAGGGAACTACAATGAGCAGTTCTTC
TRBV7-6	TRBJ2-7	NA	TRBD2	CASSPSRGERGYEQYF	TGTGCCAGCAGCCCCAGCCGGGGAGAGCGGGGGTACGAGCAGTACTTC
TRBV28	TRBJ2-7	NA	NA	CASSLGSGEQYF	TGTGCCAGCAGTTTAGGTAGCGGCGAGCAGTACTTC
TRBV7-9	TRBJ2-1	NA	TRBD2	CASRSGGGNYNEQFF	TGTGCCAGCAGGTCGGGCGGGGGGAACTACAATGAGCAGTTCTTC
TRBV7-9	TRBJ1-5	once	NA	CASSLDSQPQHF	TGTGCCAGCAGCTTAGATAGTCAGCCCCAGCATTTT
TRBV14	TRBJ2-7	NA	NA	CASSQSPTTLTYEQYF	TGTGCCAGCAGCCAAAGCCCCACGACACTCACCTACGAGCAGTACTTC
TRBV29-1	TRBJ2-1	NA	NA	CSVETGEQFF	TGCAGCGTTGAAACCGGGGAGCAGTTCTTC
TRBV18	TRBJ1-4	NA	NA	CASSPGQGPYEKLFF	TGTGCCAGCTCACCAGGTCAGGGGCCCTATGAAAAACTGTTTTTT
TRBV4-2	TRBJ2-2	NA	TRBD1	CASSPRWGQGAITGELFF	TGTGCCAGCAGCCCTCGCTGGGGACAGGGGGCTATCACCGGGGAGCTGTTTTTT
TRBV27	TRBJ1-2	NA	TRBD1	CASSLRQGPYGYTF	TGTGCCAGCAGTCTCCGACAGGGCCCCTACGGCTACACCTTC
TRBV2	TRBJ1-2	NA	TRBD1	CASIGKTGIYGYTF	TGTGCCAGCATAGGGAAGACAGGGATCTATGGCTACACCTTC
TRBV15	TRBJ2-3	NA	NA	CATSRPFQLGAGDTQYF	TGTGCCACCAGCAGACCCTTTCAACTGGGGGCGGGAGATACGCAGTATTTT
TRBV7-8	TRBJ2-1	NA	TRBD2	CASSFPGTTSYNEQFF	TGTGCCAGCAGCTTCCCAGGGACTACCTCCTACAATGAGCAGTTCTTC
TRBV7-9	TRBJ2-1	NA	TRBD2	CASSLVGSGGDNEQFF	TGTGCCAGCAGCTTAGTCGGTAGCGGGGGGGACAATGAGCAGTTCTTC
TRBV5-1	TRBJ1-2	NA	TRBD1	CASSPTGTGPAGYGYTF	TGCGCCAGCAGCCCAACCGGGACAGGGCCCGCGGGCTATGGCTACACCTTC
TRBV27	TRBJ2-3	NA	NA	CASKRLLSTDTQYF	TGTGCCAGCAAAAGACTCCTTAGCACAGATACGCAGTATTTT